Listed here is a single T cell receptor beta chain. This entry comes from a study of technical replicates of blood from several donors. Germline CDR1 is SGHTA and CDR2 is FQGNSA. There are 16 residues in the CDR3. V trimming: 1 base; J trimming: 3 bases; junction bases outside the gene matches: 6. Profiling relied on immunoSEQ multiplex PCR, and the TCRdb table lists in-frame clones only, not all of them. The table shows about 83,000 clones, with about 92% occurring only once. Sequencing was carried out using T cells isolated from PBMCs. The clonotype originates from a human donor in good health. The J gene is TRBJ1-2, the V gene TRBV7-2; 9 bases map to TRBD1. In DNA, the CDR3 is TGTGCCAGCAGCTTAGTGGGATGGGACAGGGACTATGGCTACACCTTC. It yields the protein CASSLVGWDRDYGYTF. Together with reference TRBV7-2 and TRBJ1-2, the CDR3 gives the full variable domain: GAGVSQSPSNKVTEKGKDVELRCDPISGHTALYWYRQSLGQGLEFLIYFQGNSAPDKSGLPSDRFSAERTGGSVSTLTIQRTQQEDSAVYLCASSLVGWDRDYGYTFGSGTRLTVV.